These 3 T cell receptor beta chains originate from one sample sequenced in a study of cytomegalovirus exposure and HLA in healthy donors. The PCR ran on 60 Vbeta and 13 Jbeta primers. Profiled with immunoSEQ multiplex PCR; TCRdb holds only in-frame clones, not every one. This sample carries 200,000 to 300,000 clones, around 80% of them seen once, and the ten largest clones take around 5%. Sequenced sample: PBMCs. These receptors originate from a middle-aged woman in good health and CMV-seropositive.

The J gene is TRBJ2-3, the V gene TRBV7-6; 14 nucleotides align to TRBD2. Germline V gene sequence: CDR1 SGHVS, CDR2 FNYEAQ. J was trimmed by 3 bases and V by 4 bases; bases with no gene match: 6. The CDR3 runs to 17 residues. CDR3 DNA: TGTGCCAGCAGCTCATTTCGGACTAGCGGGGGGACAGATACGCAGTATTTT. This encodes CASSSFRTSGGTDTQYF. The full variable domain, its missing parts supplied by reference TRBV7-6 and TRBJ2-3, is GAGVSQSPRYKVTKRGQDVALRCDPISGHVSLYWYRQALGQGPEFLTYFNYEAQQDKSGLPNDRFSAERPEGSISTLTIQRTEQRDSAMYRCASSSFRTSGGTDTQYFGPGTRLTVL.

The chain recombines TRBV6-5 with TRBJ1-1, with 7 bases that match TRBD1. Germline CDR1 reads MNHEY; CDR2 reads SVGAGI. The CDR3 runs 14 residues. Unmatched junction bases numbered 6, after V lost 6 bases and J lost 2 bases. CDR3 loop: CASSPQGINTEAFF. Written as DNA, the CDR3 is TGTGCCAGCAGCCCACAGGGGATAAACACTGAAGCTTTCTTT.

CDR3 sequence reads: CAPVGGRNYGYTF. The CDR3 coding sequence is TGCGCCCCGGTCGGAGGCCGGAACTATGGCTACACCTTC. The gene calls are TRBV23-1 and TRBJ1-2; D unclear. TRBV23-1 is flagged as an ORF with uncertain function. This CDR3 comprises 13 residues. With 11 bases removed from V and 2 bases from J, the gap between germline ends came to 15 bases.